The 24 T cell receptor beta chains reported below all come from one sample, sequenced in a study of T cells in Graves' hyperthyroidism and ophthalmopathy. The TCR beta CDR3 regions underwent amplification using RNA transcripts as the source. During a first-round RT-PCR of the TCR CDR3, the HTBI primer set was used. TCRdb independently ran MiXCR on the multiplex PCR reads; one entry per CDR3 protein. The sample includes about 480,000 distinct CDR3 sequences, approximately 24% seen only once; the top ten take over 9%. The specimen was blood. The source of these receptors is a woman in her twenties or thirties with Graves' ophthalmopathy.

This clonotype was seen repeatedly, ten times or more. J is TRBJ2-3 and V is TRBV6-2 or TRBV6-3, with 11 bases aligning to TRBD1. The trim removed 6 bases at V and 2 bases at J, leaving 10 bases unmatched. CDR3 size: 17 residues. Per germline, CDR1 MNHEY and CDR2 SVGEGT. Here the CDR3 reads CASRRDRGTSITDTQYF. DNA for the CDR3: TGTGCCAGCAGGAGGGACAGGGGGACCTCCATCACAGATACGCAGTATTTT.

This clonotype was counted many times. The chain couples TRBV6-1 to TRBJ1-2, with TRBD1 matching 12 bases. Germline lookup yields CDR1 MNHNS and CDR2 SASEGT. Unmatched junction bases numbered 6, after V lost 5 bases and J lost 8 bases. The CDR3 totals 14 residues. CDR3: CASSRGTGGLGYTF. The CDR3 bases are TGTGCCAGCAGTAGGGGGACAGGGGGCTTGGGCTACACCTTC.

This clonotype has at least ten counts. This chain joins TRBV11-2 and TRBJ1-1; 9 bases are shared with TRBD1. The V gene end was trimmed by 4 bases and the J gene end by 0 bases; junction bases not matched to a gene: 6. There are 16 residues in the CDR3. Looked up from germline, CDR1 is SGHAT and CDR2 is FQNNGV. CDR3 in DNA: TGTGCCAGCAGCTCCCGGACAGGGGCCGTGAACACTGAAGCTTTCTTT. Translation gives CASSSRTGAVNTEAFF.

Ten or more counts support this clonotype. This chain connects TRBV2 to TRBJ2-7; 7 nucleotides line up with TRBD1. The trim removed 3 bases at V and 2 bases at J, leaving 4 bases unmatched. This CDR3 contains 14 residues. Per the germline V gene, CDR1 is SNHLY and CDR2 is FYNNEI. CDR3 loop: CASSDDRAPYEQYF. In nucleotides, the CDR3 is TGTGCCAGCAGTGACGACAGGGCTCCCTACGAGCAGTACTTC.

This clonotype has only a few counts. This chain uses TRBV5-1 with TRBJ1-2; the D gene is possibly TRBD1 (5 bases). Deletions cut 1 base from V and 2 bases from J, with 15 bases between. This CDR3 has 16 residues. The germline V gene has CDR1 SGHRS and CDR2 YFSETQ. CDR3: CASSLITQVPNYGYTF. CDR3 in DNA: TGCGCCAGCAGCTTGATCACACAGGTACCCAACTATGGCTACACCTTC.

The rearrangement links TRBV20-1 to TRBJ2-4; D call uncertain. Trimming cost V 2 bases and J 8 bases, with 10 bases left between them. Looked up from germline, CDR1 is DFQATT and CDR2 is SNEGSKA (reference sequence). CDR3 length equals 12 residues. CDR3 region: CSARTPGDIQYF. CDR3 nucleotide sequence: TGCAGTGCTAGAACACCTGGAGACATTCAGTACTTC.

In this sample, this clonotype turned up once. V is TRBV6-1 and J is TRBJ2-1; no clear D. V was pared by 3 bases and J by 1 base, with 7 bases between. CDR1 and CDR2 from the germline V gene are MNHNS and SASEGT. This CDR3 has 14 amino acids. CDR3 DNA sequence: TGTGCCAGCAGTGAGGCGGAGTCCTACAATGAGCAGTTCTTC. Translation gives CASSEAESYNEQFF.

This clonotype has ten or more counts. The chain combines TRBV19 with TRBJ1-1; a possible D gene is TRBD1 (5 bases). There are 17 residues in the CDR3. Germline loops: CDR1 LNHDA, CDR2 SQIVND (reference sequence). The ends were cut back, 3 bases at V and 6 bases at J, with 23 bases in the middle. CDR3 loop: CASSMILLAGRDAEAFF. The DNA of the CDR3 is TGTGCCAGTAGTATGATCCTCCTCGCAGGGAGGGACGCTGAAGCTTTCTTT. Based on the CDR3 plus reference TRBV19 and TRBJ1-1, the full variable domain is DGGITQSPKYLFRKEGQNVTLSCEQNLNHDAMYWYRQDPGQGLRLIYYSQIVNDFQKGDIAEGYSVSREKKESFPLTVTSAQKNPTAFYLCASSMILLAGRDAEAFFGQGTRLTVV.

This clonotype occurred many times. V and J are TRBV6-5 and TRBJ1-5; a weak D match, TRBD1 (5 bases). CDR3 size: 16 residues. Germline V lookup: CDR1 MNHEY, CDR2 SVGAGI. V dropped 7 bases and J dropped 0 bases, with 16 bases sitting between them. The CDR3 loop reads CASKNQGLASNQPQHF. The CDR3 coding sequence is TGTGCCAGCAAGAACCAGGGTTTGGCTAGCAATCAGCCCCAGCATTTT.

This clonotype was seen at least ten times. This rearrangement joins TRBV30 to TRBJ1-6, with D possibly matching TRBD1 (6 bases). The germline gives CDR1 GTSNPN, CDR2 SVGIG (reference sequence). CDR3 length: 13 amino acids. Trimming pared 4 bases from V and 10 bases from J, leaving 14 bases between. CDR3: CAWKGTLISPLHF. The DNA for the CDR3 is TGTGCCTGGAAAGGGACACTCATATCACCCCTCCACTTT.

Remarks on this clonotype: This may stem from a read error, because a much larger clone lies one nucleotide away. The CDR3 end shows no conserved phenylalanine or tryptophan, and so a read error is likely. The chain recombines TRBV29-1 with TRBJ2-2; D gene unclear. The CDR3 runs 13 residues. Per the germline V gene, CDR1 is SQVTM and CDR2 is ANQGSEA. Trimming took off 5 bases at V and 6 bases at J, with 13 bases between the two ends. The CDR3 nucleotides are TGCAGCGTTCAACCCCGCGAGGCCGGGGAGCTGTTTTAT. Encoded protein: CSVQPREAGELFY.

CDR3 sequence reads: CASRPDVRSGNTIYF. CDR3 nucleotides: TGTGCCAGTCGACCGGACGTACGCTCTGGAAACACCATATATTTT. The chain uses TRBV6-1 and TRBJ1-3; no firm D call. Trimming cost V 9 bases and J 0 bases, with 15 bases left between them. The CDR3 sequence is 15 residues long. Per germline, CDR1 MNHNS and CDR2 SASEGT.

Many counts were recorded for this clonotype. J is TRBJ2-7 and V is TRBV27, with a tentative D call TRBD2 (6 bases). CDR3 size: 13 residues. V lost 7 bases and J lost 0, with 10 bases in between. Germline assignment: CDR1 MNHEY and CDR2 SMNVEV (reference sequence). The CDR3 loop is CASKLADSYEQYF. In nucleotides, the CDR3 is TGTGCCAGCAAACTAGCAGACTCCTACGAGCAGTACTTC.

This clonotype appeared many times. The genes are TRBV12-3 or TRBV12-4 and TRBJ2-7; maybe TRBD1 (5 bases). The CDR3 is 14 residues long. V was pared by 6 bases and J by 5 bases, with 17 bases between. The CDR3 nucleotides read TGTGCCAGCAGACCCCTGGCCTCCAGGGACGAGCAGTACTTC. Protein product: CASRPLASRDEQYF.

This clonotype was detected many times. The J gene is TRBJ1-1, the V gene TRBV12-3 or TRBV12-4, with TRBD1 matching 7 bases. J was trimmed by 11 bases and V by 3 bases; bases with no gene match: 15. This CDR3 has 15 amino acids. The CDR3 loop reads CASSFSLHSGGIAFF. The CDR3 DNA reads TGTGCCAGCAGTTTTTCTCTCCATTCAGGGGGTATCGCTTTCTTT.

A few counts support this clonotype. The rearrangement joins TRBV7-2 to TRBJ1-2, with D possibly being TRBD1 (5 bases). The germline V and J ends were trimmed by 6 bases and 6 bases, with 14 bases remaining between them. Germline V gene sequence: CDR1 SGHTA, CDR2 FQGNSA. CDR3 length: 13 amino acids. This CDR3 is CASSSTERNGYTF. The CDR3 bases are TGTGCCAGCAGTTCGACAGAGCGGAATGGCTACACCTTC.

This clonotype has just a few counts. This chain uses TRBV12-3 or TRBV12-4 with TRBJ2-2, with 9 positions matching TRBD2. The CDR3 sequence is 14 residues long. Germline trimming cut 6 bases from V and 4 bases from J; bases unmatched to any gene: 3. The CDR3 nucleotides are TGTGCCAGCAGGGTTAGCGGGAGCACCGGGGAGCTGTTTTTT. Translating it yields CASRVSGSTGELFF.

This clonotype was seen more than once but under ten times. DNA for the CDR3: TGTGCCAGCAGATTCTCCCGGGACAGCACCTACGAGCAGTACTTC. Translating it yields CASRFSRDSTYEQYF. The chain uses TRBV6-5 and TRBJ2-7, with TRBD1 matching 7 bases. CDR1 is MNHEY and CDR2 is SVGAGI in the germline V gene. Germline trimming cut 6 bases from V and 2 bases from J; bases unmatched to any gene: 10. The CDR3 spans 15 residues.

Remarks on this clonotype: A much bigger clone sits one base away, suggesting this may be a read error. CDR3 residues: CASIHASGYTF. CDR3 nucleotide sequence: TGTGCCAGCATCCACGCGTCGGGCTACACCTTC. This sequence joins TRBV14 and TRBJ1-2; D not resolved. V lost 7 bases, J lost 8 bases, and 11 bases lay in between. The CDR3 loop spans 11 amino acids. From germline, CDR1 is SGHDN and CDR2 FVKESK. The complete variable domain, with remaining parts taken from reference TRBV14 and TRBJ1-2, reads EAGVTQFPSHSVIEKGQTVTLRCDPISGHDNLYWYRRVMGKEIKFLLHFVKESKQDESGMPNNRFLAERTGGTYSTLKVQPAELEDSGVYFCASIHASGYTFGSGTRLTVV.

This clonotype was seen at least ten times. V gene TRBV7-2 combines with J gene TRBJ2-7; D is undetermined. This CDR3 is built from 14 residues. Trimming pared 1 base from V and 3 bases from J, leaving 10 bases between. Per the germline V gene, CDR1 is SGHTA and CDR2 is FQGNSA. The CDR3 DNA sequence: TGTGCCAGCAGCTTAGTACACCAATTCTACGAGCAGTACTTC. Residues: CASSLVHQFYEQYF. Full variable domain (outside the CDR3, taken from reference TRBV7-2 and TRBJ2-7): GAGVSQSPSNKVTEKGKDVELRCDPISGHTALYWYRQSLGQGLEFLIYFQGNSAPDKSGLPSDRFSAERTGGSVSTLTIQRTQQEDSAVYLCASSLVHQFYEQYFGPGTRLTVT.

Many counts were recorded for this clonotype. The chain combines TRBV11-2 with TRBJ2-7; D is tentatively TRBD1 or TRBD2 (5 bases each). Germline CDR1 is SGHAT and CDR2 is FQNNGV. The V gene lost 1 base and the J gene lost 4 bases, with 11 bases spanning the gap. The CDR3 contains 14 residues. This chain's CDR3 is CASSLAGRWYEQYF. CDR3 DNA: TGTGCCAGCAGCTTAGCGGGACGGTGGTACGAGCAGTACTTC.

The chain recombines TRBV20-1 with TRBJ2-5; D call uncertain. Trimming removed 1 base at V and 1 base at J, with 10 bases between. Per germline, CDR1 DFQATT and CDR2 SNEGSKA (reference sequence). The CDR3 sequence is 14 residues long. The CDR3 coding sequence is TGCAGTGCTAGAGTTGCACGGGCCCAAGAGACCCAGTACTTC. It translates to CSARVARAQETQYF.

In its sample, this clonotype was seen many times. The DNA for the CDR3 is TGTGCCAGCAGTTTATGGAACACTGAAGCTTTCTTT. This translates into CASSLWNTEAFF. The V and J genes are TRBV28 and TRBJ1-1, with D uncertain. V lost 0 bases and J 1 base, leaving 0 bases between the germline ends. This CDR3 comprises 12 residues. Germline-derived CDR1 and CDR2 are MDHEN and SYDVKM.

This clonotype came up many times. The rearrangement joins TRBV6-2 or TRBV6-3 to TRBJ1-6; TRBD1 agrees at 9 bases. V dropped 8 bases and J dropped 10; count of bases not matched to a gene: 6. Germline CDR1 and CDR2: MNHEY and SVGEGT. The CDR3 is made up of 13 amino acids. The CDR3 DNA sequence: TGTGCCAGCGAGGACAGGGGCGGATCACCCCTCCACTTT. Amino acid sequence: CASEDRGGSPLHF.